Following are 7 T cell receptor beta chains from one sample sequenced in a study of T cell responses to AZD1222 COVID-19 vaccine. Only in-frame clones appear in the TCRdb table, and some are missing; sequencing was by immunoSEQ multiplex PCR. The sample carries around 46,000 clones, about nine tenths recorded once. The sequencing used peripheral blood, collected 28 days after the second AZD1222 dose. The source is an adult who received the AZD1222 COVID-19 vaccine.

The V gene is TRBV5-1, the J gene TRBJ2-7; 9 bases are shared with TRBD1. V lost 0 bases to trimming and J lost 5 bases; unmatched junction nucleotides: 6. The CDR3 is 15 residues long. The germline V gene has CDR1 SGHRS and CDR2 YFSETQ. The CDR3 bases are TGCGCCAGCAGCTTGGGGGGGACAGGGAACCACGAGCAGTACTTC. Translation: CASSLGGTGNHEQYF. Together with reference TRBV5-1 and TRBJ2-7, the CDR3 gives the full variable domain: KAGVTQTPRYLIKTRGQQVTLSCSPISGHRSVSWYQQTPGQGLQFLFEYFSETQRNKGNFPGRFSGRQFSNSRSEMNVSTLELGDSALYLCASSLGGTGNHEQYFGPGTRLTVT.

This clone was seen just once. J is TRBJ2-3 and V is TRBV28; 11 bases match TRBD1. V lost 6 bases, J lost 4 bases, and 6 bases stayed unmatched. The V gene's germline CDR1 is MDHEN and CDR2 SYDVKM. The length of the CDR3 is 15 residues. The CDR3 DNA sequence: TGTGCCAGCAGCTCCGGGACAGGGGGTTCAGATACGCAGTATTTT. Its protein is CASSSGTGGSDTQYF.

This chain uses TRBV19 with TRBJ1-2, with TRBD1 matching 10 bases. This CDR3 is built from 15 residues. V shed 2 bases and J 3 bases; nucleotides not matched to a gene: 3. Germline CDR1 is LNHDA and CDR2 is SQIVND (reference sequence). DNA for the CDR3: TGTGCCAGTAGTATAATAGGGACAGGGGACTATGGCTACACCTTC. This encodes CASSIIGTGDYGYTF. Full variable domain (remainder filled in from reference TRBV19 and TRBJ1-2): DGGITQSPKYLFRKEGQNVTLSCEQNLNHDAMYWYRQDPGQGLRLIYYSQIVNDFQKGDIAEGYSVSREKKESFPLTVTSAQKNPTAFYLCASSIIGTGDYGYTFGSGTRLTVV.

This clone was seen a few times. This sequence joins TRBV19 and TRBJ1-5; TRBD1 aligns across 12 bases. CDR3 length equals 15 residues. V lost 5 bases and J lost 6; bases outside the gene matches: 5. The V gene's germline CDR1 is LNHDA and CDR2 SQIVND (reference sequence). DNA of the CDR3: TGTGCCAGTAGTTCCGGGACAGGGGGCAGTCAGCCCCAGCATTTT. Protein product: CASSSGTGGSQPQHF.

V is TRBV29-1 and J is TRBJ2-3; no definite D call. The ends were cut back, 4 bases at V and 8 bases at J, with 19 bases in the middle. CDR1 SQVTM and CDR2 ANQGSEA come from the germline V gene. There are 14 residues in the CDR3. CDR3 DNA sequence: TGCAGCGTTGTGGGTGGGTTTGCTGGTGGTACGCAGTATTTT. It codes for CSVVGGFAGGTQYF.

In DNA, the CDR3 is TGTGCCAGCAGTGTAAGGACACATTACTCTGGGGCCAACGTCCTGACTTTC. Its translation is CASSVRTHYSGANVLTF. The J gene is TRBJ2-6, the V gene TRBV2, with a weak D call TRBD1 (5 bases). The germline CDR1 and CDR2 sequences are SNHLY and FYNNEI. The V gene lost 4 bases and the J gene lost 0 bases, with 13 bases spanning the gap. The CDR3 totals 17 residues. Variable domain in full (rest from reference TRBV2 and TRBJ2-6): EPEVTQTPSHQVTQMGQEVILRCVPISNHLYFYWYRQILGQKVEFLVSFYNNEISEKSEIFDDQFSVERPDGSNFTLKIRSTKLEDSAMYFCASSVRTHYSGANVLTFGAGSRLTVL.

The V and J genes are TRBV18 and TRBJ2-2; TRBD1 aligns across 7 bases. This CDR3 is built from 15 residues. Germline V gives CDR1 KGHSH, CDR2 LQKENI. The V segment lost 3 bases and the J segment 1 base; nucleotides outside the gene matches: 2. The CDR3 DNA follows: TGTGCCAGCTCACCCGACAGGGTGAACACCGGGGAGCTGTTTTTT. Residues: CASSPDRVNTGELFF.